Below are 27 T cell receptor beta chains sequenced from a single sample in a study of early T cells in non-severe SARS-CoV-2 infection. TCRdb reprocessed the 5' RACE reads with MiXCR, giving one entry per CDR3 protein. The table includes 60,000 or so distinct CDR3 sequences, approximately 13% detected once. Sequenced material: whole blood. All receptors derive from an adult who was a healthcare worker with PCR-confirmed SARS-CoV-2 infection or an uninfected control (not recorded which).

This chain joins TRBV20-1 and TRBJ1-3, with D unclear. Germline V lookup: CDR1 DFQATT, CDR2 SNEGSKA (reference sequence). The germline V and J ends were trimmed by 0 bases and 2 bases, with 8 bases remaining between them. The CDR3 is made up of 14 amino acids. The CDR3 loop reads CSARDSSAGNTIYF. The CDR3 region has the DNA TGCAGTGCTAGAGACTCTAGCGCTGGAAACACCATATATTTT.

This clonotype came up many times. The V gene is TRBV7-6, the J gene TRBJ1-1; D possibly corresponds to TRBD1 (5 bases). This CDR3 has 13 residues. The V end was cut by 4 bases, the J end by 8 bases, with 14 bases between. Germline CDR1 and CDR2: SGHVS and FNYEAQ. This chain's CDR3 is CASSSTPGTEAFF. CDR3 sequence (DNA): TGTGCCAGCAGCTCCACACCGGGGACCGAAGCTTTCTTT.

This clonotype was counted a few times. The V gene is TRBV3-1, the J gene TRBJ1-6; D is unresolved. CDR3 size: 14 residues. Germline values: CDR1 LGHDT, CDR2 YNNKEL (reference sequence). The ends were cut back, 1 base at V and 4 bases at J, with 5 bases in the middle. CDR3 coding DNA: TGTGCCAGCAGCCAAGGACGGTATAATTCACCCCTCCACTTT. Protein: CASSQGRYNSPLHF.

This clonotype was detected ten times or more. The chain uses TRBV9 and TRBJ1-5; D not certain. V lost 4 bases, J lost 7 bases, and 15 bases lay in between. CDR1 and CDR2 from the germline V gene are SGDLS and YYNGEE. The CDR3 runs 14 residues. CDR3 protein: CASSPGGGQQPQHF. For the CDR3, the DNA is TGTGCCAGCAGCCCCGGTGGAGGGCAACAGCCCCAGCATTTT.

The chain employs TRBV3-1 and TRBJ2-7; no clear D gene. Trimming took 4 bases from V and 2 from J, leaving 9 bases between them. The CDR3 totals 13 residues. CDR1 is LGHDT, CDR2 YNNKEL, per germline (reference sequence). CDR3 region: CASSPGVAYEQYF. As DNA, the CDR3 is TGTGCCAGCAGCCCTGGAGTCGCCTACGAGCAGTACTTC.

This chain joins TRBV7-9 and TRBJ1-4; TRBD1 is a possible D gene (5 bases). Germline V lookup: CDR1 SEHNR, CDR2 FQNEAQ (reference sequence). Trimming pared 5 bases from V and 5 bases from J, leaving 9 bases between. The CDR3 consists of 13 residues. CDR3 in amino acids: CASSRGRNEKLFF. CDR3 DNA sequence: TGTGCCAGCAGCCGGGGACGGAATGAAAAACTGTTTTTT.

The V call is TRBV28, the J call TRBJ2-3; D might be TRBD1 or TRBD2, each matching 5 bases. The CDR3 is made up of 12 amino acids. Germline V lookup: CDR1 MDHEN, CDR2 SYDVKM. Deletions cut 4 bases from V and 10 bases from J, with 12 bases between. Written as DNA, the CDR3 is TGTGCCAGCAGTTACGGGGACCTCGCGCAGTATTTT. As protein: CASSYGDLAQYF.

As concerns this clonotype: At one end the junction does not follow the germline gene, possibly because of a read error. The chain carries TRBV6-6 and TRBJ2-7; 9 bases agree with TRBD1. The CDR3 extends over 14 amino acids. CDR1 and CDR2 from the germline V gene are MNHNY and SVGAGI (reference sequence). DNA for the CDR3: TGTGCCAGCAGCGGACAGGGGACTTCCGACGAGCAGCACTTC. Residues: CASSGQGTSDEQHF.

This clonotype was counted at least ten times. The chain carries TRBV30 and TRBJ1-5, with TRBD1 as a possible D gene (6 bases). The CDR3 has 14 amino acids. The germline V and J ends were trimmed by 3 bases and 6 bases, with 15 bases remaining between them. CDR1 is GTSNPN, CDR2 SVGIG, per germline (reference sequence). DNA of the CDR3: TGTGCCTGGAGCACAATGGGGGCAGGTCAGCCCCAGCATTTT. Translation gives CAWSTMGAGQPQHF.

The sample holds one count of this clonotype. At one boundary the junction diverges from the germline segment, which might be a read error. This chain joins TRBV29-1 and TRBJ2-2, with a weak D call TRBD2 (5 bases). This CDR3 spans 13 amino acids. Looked up from germline, CDR1 is SQVTM and CDR2 is ANQGSEA. The CDR3 sequence is CSVEGGNTGDLFF. In nucleotides, the CDR3 is TGCAGCGTTGAAGGGGGTAACACCGGGGATCTGTTTTTT.

There are a few counts of this clonotype. The chain employs TRBV20-1 and TRBJ2-1; 8 nucleotides line up with TRBD2. Germline values: CDR1 DFQATT, CDR2 SNEGSKA (reference sequence). The junction had 11 bases not matched to a gene; V was cut back by 3 bases and J by 4 bases. The CDR3 is 16 amino acids. For the CDR3, the DNA is TGCAGTGCTAGGGCGGGAGGCTCGACGAGATACAATGAGCAGTTCTTC. Translation gives CSARAGGSTRYNEQFF.

Only a few counts were recorded for this clonotype. The chain links TRBV2 to TRBJ2-7; D is unresolved. The germline V gene has CDR1 SNHLY and CDR2 FYNNEI. CDR3 length equals 13 residues. The V gene lost 6 bases and the J gene lost 6 bases, with 15 bases spanning the gap. The CDR3 coding sequence is TGTGCCAGCAGCCCCGGACCAGCTCGCGAGCAGTACTTC. Translated, it gives CASSPGPAREQYF.

The table lists this clonotype with a few counts. The chain employs TRBV29-1 and TRBJ2-3, with D possibly being TRBD1 or TRBD2 (5 bases each). Germline loops: CDR1 SQVTM, CDR2 ANQGSEA. CDR3 size: 15 residues. Trimming shortened V by 4 bases and J by 3 bases, and 17 bases separated the two germline ends. The CDR3 is CSVAIRGSGTDTQYF. Written as DNA, the CDR3 is TGCAGCGTTGCGATAAGGGGTTCGGGGACAGATACGCAGTATTTT.

This clonotype was found a few times. The rearrangement uses TRBV27 and TRBJ1-5, with D possibly being TRBD1 (5 bases). Germline-derived CDR1 and CDR2 are MNHEY and SMNVEV (reference sequence). CDR3 size: 14 residues. The ends were cut back, 2 bases at V and 6 bases at J, with 11 bases in the middle. Here the CDR3 reads CASSLGRVGQPQHF. DNA for the CDR3: TGTGCCAGCAGTTTAGGCAGGGTTGGTCAGCCCCAGCATTTT.

This clonotype was seen many times. The rearrangement joins TRBV5-1 to TRBJ2-7; D tentatively fits TRBD1 or TRBD2 (5 bases each). V was trimmed by 1 base and J by 2 bases, leaving 10 bases between them. The CDR3 has 14 amino acids. CDR1 and CDR2 from the germline V gene are SGHRS and YFSETQ. CDR3 amino acids: CASSLRDAAYEQYF. CDR3 nucleotides: TGCGCCAGCAGCTTGCGGGACGCGGCCTACGAGCAGTACTTC.

The table lists this clonotype with many counts. This rearrangement joins TRBV20-1 to TRBJ2-3; tentatively, D is TRBD2 (6 bases). V lost 3 bases to trimming and J lost 5 bases, with 18 bases between them. There are 15 residues in the CDR3. Germline values: CDR1 DFQATT, CDR2 SNEGSKA (reference sequence). CDR3 DNA: TGCAGTGCTAGTTCGGTAGCGGATTTGGGAGATACGCAGTATTTT. Encoded protein: CSASSVADLGDTQYF.

This chain links TRBV20-1 with TRBJ2-2, with TRBD2 identical over 8 bases. Trimming cost V 6 bases and J 10 bases; bases outside gene matches: 16. CDR1 DFQATT and CDR2 SNEGSKA come from the germline V gene (reference sequence). The CDR3 loop spans 15 amino acids. CDR3 nucleotide sequence: TGCAGTGCCCGAGCGGGGGCAGGGCCCACTTCGGAGCTGTTTTTT. It codes for CSARAGAGPTSELFF.

This clonotype was observed a handful of times. This chain joins TRBV10-3 and TRBJ1-1; perhaps TRBD1 as D (6 bases). V was shortened by 2 bases and J by 1 base, with 11 bases between the two germline ends. This CDR3 contains 15 residues. Germline-derived CDR1 and CDR2 are ENHRY and SYGVKD. CDR3 in DNA: TGTGCCATCAGTGAGACCGGACAGCCGAACACTGAAGCTTTCTTT. Its protein is CAISETGQPNTEAFF.

This clonotype appeared a few times. The chain is built from TRBV6-2 or TRBV6-3 and TRBJ1-2; D is unresolved. The CDR3 runs to 14 residues. Trimming took off 6 bases at V and 2 bases at J, with 13 bases between the two ends. Germline V gene data show CDR1 as MNHEY and CDR2 as SVGEGT. This CDR3 reads CASRTRLGNYGYTF. DNA of the CDR3: TGTGCCAGCAGAACACGACTAGGAAACTATGGCTACACCTTC.

This sequence joins TRBV11-2 and TRBJ2-2; D is uncertain. Germline loops: CDR1 SGHAT, CDR2 FQNNGV. V was pared by 4 bases and J by 6 bases, with 18 bases between. CDR3 length: 16 residues. In DNA, the CDR3 is TGTGCCAGCAGCTCCGTGGGCACCCAAGGGCCCGGGGAGCTGTTTTTT. Its protein is CASSSVGTQGPGELFF.

The CDR3 here is CASSLPQGMVETQYF. The DNA of the CDR3 is TGCGCCAGCAGCTTACCGCAGGGGATGGTAGAGACCCAGTACTTC. The chain is built from TRBV5-1 and TRBJ2-5; tentatively, D is TRBD1 (6 bases). Trimming removed 2 bases from V and 4 bases from J, with 15 bases in between. The CDR3 is 15 residues long. Germline V lookup: CDR1 SGHRS, CDR2 YFSETQ.

The V and J genes are TRBV2 and TRBJ2-2; D not certain. Germline V gene sequence: CDR1 SNHLY, CDR2 FYNNEI. The CDR3 runs to 15 residues. Trimming removed 6 bases at V and 1 base at J, with 12 bases between. This CDR3 reads CASRGIGRNTGELFF. The DNA of the CDR3 is TGTGCCAGCAGGGGTATAGGCAGGAACACCGGGGAGCTGTTTTTT.

The chain couples TRBV19 to TRBJ2-7, with TRBD1 as a possible D gene (6 bases). The germline gives CDR1 LNHDA, CDR2 SQIVND (reference sequence). Trimming took 4 bases from V and 4 from J, leaving 11 bases between them. The CDR3 spans 13 residues. CDR3 loop: CASSTEDSYEQYF. The CDR3 region has the DNA TGTGCCAGTAGTACCGAGGACAGTTACGAGCAGTACTTC. Full variable domain (rest looked up from reference TRBV19 and TRBJ2-7): DGGITQSPKYLFRKEGQNVTLSCEQNLNHDAMYWYRQDPGQGLRLIYYSQIVNDFQKGDIAEGYSVSREKKESFPLTVTSAQKNPTAFYLCASSTEDSYEQYFGPGTRLTVT.

In this sample, this clonotype turned up many times. The V gene is TRBV6-2 or TRBV6-3, the J gene TRBJ2-7, with D possibly TRBD2 on 6 matching bases. Germline values: CDR1 MNHEY, CDR2 SVGEGT. Trimming shortened V by 8 bases and J by 0 bases, and 8 bases separated the two germline ends. This CDR3 is 12 amino acids long. CDR3 sequence reads: CASVGLSYEQYF. CDR3 bases: TGTGCCAGCGTGGGACTCTCCTACGAGCAGTACTTC.

This clonotype occurred many times. CDR3 sequence reads: CASSPNGGPDEQFF. The CDR3 nucleotides are TGTGCCAGCAGCCCCAATGGGGGGCCGGATGAGCAGTTCTTC. The chain employs TRBV5-6 and TRBJ2-1, with D perhaps assigned TRBD1 or TRBD2 (6 bases each). This CDR3 is 14 amino acids long. CDR1 is SGHDT, CDR2 YYEEEE, per germline. V gave up 4 bases and J gave up 8 bases, with 16 bases separating them.

This clonotype was seen a few times. The rearrangement uses TRBV6-5 and TRBJ2-7; 13 nucleotides line up with TRBD2. In germline, CDR1 is MNHEY, CDR2 SVGAGI. J gave up 6 bases and V 2 bases, and 10 bases lay outside the gene matches. This CDR3 spans 17 amino acids. The CDR3 loop reads CASSYLLAGGPRGEQYF. DNA for the CDR3: TGTGCCAGCAGTTACCTACTAGCGGGAGGGCCCCGGGGCGAGCAGTACTTC.

The table lists this clonotype with many counts. The chain joins TRBV5-6 to TRBJ1-1; 7 bases are shared with TRBD1. This CDR3 has 17 amino acids. CDR1 and CDR2 (germline): SGHDT, YYEEEE. With 4 bases clipped from V and 1 base from J, the junction kept 13 bases outside the gene matches. The CDR3 nucleotides read TGTGCCAGCAGCCCAGGGGGGGATCCTGTGCGGAACACTGAAGCTTTCTTT. The encoded protein is CASSPGGDPVRNTEAFF.